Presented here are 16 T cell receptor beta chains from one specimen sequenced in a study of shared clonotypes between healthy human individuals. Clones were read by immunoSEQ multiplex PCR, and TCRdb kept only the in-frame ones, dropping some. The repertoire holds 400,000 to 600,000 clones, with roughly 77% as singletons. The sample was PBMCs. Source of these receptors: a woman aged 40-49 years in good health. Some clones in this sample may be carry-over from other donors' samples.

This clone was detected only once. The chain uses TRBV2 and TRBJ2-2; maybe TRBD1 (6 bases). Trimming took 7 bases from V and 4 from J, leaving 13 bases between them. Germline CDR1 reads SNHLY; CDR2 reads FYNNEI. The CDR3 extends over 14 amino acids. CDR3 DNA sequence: TGTGCCAGCAAAGTACAGGGCCCCACCGGGGAGCTGTTTTTT. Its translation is CASKVQGPTGELFF.

The CDR3 region is CASTDNNSPLHF. CDR3 DNA: TGTGCCTCAACAGATAATAATTCACCCCTCCACTTT. The rearrangement uses TRBV30 and TRBJ1-6; no definite D call. CDR1 and CDR2 (germline): GTSNPN, SVGIG (reference sequence). The CDR3 is 12 amino acids. Trimming removed 7 bases at V and 5 bases at J, with 9 bases between. The whole variable domain, remainder taken from reference TRBV30 and TRBJ1-6, is SQTIHQWPATLVQPVGSPLSLECTVEGTSNPNLYWYRQAAGRGLQLLFYSVGIGQISSEVPQNLSASRPQDRQFILSSKKLLLSDSGFYLCASTDNNSPLHFGNGTRLTVT.

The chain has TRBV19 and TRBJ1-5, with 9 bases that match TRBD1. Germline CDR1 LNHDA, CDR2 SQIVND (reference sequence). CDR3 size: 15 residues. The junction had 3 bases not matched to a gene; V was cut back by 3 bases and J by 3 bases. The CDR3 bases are TGTGCCAGTAGTATCGGGACAGGGAACAATCAGCCCCAGCATTTT. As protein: CASSIGTGNNQPQHF.

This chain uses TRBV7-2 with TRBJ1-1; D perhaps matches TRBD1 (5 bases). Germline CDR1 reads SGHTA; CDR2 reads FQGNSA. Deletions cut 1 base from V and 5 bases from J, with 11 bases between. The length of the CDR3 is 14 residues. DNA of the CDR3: TGTGCCAGCAGCTTAGGGGGAGCAGGGACTGAAGCTTTCTTT. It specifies CASSLGGAGTEAFF.

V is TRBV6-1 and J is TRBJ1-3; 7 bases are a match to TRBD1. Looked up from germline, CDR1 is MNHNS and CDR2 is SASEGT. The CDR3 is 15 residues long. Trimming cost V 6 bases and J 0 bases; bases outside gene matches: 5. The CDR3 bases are TGTGCCAGCAGGAACACAGGGGCCTCTGGAAACACCATATATTTT. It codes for CASRNTGASGNTIYF.

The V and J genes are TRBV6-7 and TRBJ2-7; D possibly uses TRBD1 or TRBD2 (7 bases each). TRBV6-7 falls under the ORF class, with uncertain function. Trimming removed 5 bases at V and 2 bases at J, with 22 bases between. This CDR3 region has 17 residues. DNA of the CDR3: TGTGCCAGCAGTCCCCAGGGAGGGGGCCCGGGGGCCTACGAGCAGTACTTC. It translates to CASSPQGGGPGAYEQYF.

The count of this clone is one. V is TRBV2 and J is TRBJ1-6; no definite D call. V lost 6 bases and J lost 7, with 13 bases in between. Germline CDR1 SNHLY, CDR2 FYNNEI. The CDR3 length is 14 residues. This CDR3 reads CASSERVGNSPLHF. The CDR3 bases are TGTGCCAGCAGCGAGAGAGTGGGGAATTCACCCCTCCACTTT. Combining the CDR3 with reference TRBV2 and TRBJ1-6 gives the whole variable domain EPEVTQTPSHQVTQMGQEVILRCVPISNHLYFYWYRQILGQKVEFLVSFYNNEISEKSEIFDDQFSVERPDGSNFTLKIRSTKLEDSAMYFCASSERVGNSPLHFGNGTRLTVT.

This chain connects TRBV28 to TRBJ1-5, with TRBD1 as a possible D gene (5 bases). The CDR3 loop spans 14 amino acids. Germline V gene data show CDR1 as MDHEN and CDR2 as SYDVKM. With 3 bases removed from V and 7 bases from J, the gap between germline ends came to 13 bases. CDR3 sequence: CASSFNSRDQPQHF. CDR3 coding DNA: TGTGCCAGCAGTTTCAACTCCAGGGACCAGCCCCAGCATTTT.

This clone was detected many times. The CDR3: CASTDGISSYEQYF. CDR3 coding DNA: TGTGCCAGCACCGACGGGATCTCCTCCTACGAGCAGTACTTC. The chain couples TRBV28 to TRBJ2-7; tentatively, D is TRBD2 (5 bases). Trimming removed 7 bases at V and 0 bases at J, with 13 bases between. The CDR3 has 14 amino acids. CDR1 and CDR2 (germline): MDHEN, SYDVKM.

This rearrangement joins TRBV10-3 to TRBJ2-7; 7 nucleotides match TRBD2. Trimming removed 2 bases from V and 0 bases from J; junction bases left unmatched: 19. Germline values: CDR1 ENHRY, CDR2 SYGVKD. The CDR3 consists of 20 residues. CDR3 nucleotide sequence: TGTGCCATCAGTGAGCCACACACGTCTCCCGCAGCGGGGCACTCCTACGAGCAGTACTTC. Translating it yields CAISEPHTSPAAGHSYEQYF.

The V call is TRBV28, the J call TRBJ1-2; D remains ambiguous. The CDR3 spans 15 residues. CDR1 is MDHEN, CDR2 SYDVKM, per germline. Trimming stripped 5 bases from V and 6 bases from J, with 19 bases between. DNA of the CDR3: TGTGCCAGCAGTCCCCCAGCGTTCTCATATGATGGCTACACCTTC. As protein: CASSPPAFSYDGYTF.

The CDR3 here is CASSLPGQGAGETQYF. CDR3 bases: TGTGCCAGCAGCCTTCCTGGACAGGGGGCGGGGGAGACCCAGTACTTC. The rearrangement uses TRBV7-6 and TRBJ2-5, with 11 bases lining up with TRBD1. Germline values: CDR1 SGHVS, CDR2 FNYEAQ. The CDR3 runs 16 residues. V gave up 5 bases and J gave up 5 bases; unmatched junction bases: 10.

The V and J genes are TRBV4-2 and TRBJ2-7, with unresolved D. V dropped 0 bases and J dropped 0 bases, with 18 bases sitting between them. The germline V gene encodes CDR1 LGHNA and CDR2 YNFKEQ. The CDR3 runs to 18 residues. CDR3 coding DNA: TGTGCCAGCAGCCAAGATCGAGGAGAAGCGTTTAGCTCCTACGAGCAGTACTTC. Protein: CASSQDRGEAFSSYEQYF.

The CDR3 nucleotides read TGTGCCAGCAGCGTGCGGGATACGCAGTATTTT. Residues: CASSVRDTQYF. This chain uses TRBV5-4 with TRBJ2-3; D is uncertain. The germline CDR1 and CDR2 sequences are SGHNT and YYREEE (reference sequence). This CDR3 contains 11 residues. Trimming shortened V by 4 bases and J by 6 bases, and 6 bases separated the two germline ends. Looking up the rest from reference TRBV5-4 and TRBJ2-3 gives the full variable domain: ETGVTQSPTHLIKTRGQQVTLRCSSQSGHNTVSWYQQALGQGPQFIFQYYREEENGRGNFPPRFSGLQFPNYSSELNVNALELDDSALYLCASSVRDTQYFGPGTRLTVL.

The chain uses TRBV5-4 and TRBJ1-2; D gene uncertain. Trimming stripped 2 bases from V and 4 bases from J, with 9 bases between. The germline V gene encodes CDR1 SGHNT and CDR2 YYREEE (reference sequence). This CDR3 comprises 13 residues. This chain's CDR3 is CASSLRLSYGYTF. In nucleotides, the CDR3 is TGTGCCAGCAGCTTACGGCTGTCCTATGGCTACACCTTC.

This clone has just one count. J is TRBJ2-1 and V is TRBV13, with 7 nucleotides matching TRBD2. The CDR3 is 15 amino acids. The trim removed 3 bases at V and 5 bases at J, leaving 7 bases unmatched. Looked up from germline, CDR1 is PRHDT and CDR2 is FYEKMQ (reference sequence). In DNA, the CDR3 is TGTGCCAGCAGCTTTACGAGCGGGGAGAACAATGAGCAGTTCTTC. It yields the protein CASSFTSGENNEQFF.